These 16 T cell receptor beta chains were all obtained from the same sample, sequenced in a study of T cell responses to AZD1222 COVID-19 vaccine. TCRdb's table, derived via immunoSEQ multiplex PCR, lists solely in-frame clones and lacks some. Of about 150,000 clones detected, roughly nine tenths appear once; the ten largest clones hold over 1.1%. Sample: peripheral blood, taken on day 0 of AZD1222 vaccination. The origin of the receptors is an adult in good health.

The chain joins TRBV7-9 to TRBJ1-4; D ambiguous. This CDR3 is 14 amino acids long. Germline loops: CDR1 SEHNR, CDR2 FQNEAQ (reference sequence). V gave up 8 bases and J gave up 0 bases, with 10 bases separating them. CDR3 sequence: CASRTGSTNEKLFF. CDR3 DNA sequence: TGTGCCAGCCGCACGGGGTCAACTAATGAAAAACTGTTTTTT. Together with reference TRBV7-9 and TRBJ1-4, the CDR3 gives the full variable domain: DTGVSQNPRHKITKRGQNVTFRCDPISEHNRLYWYRQTLGQGPEFLTYFQNEAQLEKSRLLSDRFSAERPKGSFSTLEIQRTEQGDSAMYLCASRTGSTNEKLFFGSGTQLSVL.

CDR3 sequence reads: CSVARGPETEAFF. Written as DNA, the CDR3 is TGCAGCGTCGCCAGGGGGCCGGAGACTGAAGCTTTCTTT. This rearrangement joins TRBV29-1 to TRBJ1-1, with TRBD1 matching 8 bases. The CDR3 runs 13 residues. The germline V gene has CDR1 SQVTM and CDR2 ANQGSEA. J gave up 5 bases and V 6 bases, and 8 bases lay outside the gene matches.

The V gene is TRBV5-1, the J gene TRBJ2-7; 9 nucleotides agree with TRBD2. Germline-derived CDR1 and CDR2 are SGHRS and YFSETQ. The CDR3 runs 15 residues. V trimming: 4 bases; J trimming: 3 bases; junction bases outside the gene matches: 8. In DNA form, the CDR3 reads TGCGCCAGCAGCGCATCGTGGCGGGAGGGCTACGAGCAGTACTTC. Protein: CASSASWREGYEQYF. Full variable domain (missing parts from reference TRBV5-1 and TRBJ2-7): KAGVTQTPRYLIKTRGQQVTLSCSPISGHRSVSWYQQTPGQGLQFLFEYFSETQRNKGNFPGRFSGRQFSNSRSEMNVSTLELGDSALYLCASSASWREGYEQYFGPGTRLTVT.

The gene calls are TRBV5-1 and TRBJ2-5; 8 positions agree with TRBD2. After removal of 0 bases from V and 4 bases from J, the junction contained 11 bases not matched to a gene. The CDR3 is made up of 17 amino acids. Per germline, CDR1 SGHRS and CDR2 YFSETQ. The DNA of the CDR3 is TGCGCCAGCAGCTTGGGACTAGCGAGGCTCGTGCGAGAGACCCAGTACTTC. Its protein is CASSLGLARLVRETQYF.

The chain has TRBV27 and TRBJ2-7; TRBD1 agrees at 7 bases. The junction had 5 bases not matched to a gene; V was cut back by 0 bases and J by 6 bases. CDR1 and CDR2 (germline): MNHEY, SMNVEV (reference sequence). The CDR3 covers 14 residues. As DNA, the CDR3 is TGTGCCAGCAGTTTATCGAAGACAGGGCGCGAGCAGTACTTC. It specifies CASSLSKTGREQYF.

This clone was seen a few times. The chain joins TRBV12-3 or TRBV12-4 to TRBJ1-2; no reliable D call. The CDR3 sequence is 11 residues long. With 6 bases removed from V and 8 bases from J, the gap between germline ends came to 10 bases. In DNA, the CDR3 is TGTGCCAGCAGACTTATGGGGGGCTACACCTTC. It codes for CASRLMGGYTF.

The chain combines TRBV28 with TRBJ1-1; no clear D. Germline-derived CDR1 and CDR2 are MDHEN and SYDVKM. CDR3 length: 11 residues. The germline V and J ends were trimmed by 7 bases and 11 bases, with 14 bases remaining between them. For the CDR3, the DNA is TGTGCCAGCACCAACCGGGGTGGGGCTTTCTTT. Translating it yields CASTNRGGAFF.

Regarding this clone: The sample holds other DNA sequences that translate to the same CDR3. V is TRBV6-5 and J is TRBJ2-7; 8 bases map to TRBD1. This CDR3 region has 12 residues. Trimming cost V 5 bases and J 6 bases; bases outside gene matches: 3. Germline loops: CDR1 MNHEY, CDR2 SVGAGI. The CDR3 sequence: CASSLQGAEQYF. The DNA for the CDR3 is TGTGCCAGCAGTCTCCAGGGGGCCGAGCAGTACTTC.

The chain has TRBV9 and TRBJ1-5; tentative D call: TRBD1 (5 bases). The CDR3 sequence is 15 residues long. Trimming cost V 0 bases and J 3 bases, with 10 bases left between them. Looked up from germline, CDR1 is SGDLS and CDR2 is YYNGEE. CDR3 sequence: CASSVEGAHNQPQHF. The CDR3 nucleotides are TGTGCCAGCAGCGTAGAAGGGGCACACAATCAGCCCCAGCATTTT.

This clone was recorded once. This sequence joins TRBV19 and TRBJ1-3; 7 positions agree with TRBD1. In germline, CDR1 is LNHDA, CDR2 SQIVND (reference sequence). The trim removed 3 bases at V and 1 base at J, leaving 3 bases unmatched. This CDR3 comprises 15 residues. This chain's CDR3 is CASSMRTGSGNTIYF. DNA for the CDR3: TGTGCCAGTAGTATGCGGACAGGTTCTGGAAACACCATATATTTT.

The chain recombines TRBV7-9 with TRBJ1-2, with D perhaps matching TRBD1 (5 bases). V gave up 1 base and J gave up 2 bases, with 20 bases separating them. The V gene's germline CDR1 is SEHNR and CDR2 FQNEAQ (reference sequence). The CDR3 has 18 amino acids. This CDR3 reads CASSLDEHRSLGNYGYTF. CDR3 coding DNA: TGTGCCAGCAGCTTAGACGAACACAGGAGCTTGGGGAACTATGGCTACACCTTC.

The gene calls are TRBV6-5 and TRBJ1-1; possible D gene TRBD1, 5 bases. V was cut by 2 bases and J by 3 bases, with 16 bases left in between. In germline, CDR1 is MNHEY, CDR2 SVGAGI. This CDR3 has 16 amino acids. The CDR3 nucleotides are TGTGCCAGCAGTTACGGCCGTGGGGGGTGGGACACTGAAGCTTTCTTT. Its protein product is CASSYGRGGWDTEAFF.

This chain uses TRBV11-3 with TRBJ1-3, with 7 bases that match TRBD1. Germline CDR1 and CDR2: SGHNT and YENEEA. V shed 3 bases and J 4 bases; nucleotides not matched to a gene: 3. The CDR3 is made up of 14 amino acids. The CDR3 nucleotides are TGTGCCAGCAGCTTGGGACAGCAAGGAAACACCATATATTTT. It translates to CASSLGQQGNTIYF.

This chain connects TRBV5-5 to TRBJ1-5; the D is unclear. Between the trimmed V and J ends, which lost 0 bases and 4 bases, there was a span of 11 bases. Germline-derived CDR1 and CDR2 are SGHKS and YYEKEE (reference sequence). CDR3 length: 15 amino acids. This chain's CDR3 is CASSLELEWNQPQHF. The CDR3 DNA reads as TGTGCCAGCAGCTTGGAGTTAGAGTGGAATCAGCCCCAGCATTTT.

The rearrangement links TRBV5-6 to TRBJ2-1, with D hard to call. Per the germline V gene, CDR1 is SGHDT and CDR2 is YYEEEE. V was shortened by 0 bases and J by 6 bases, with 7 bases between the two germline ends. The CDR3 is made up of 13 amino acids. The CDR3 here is CASSLAGFNEQFF. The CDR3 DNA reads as TGTGCCAGCAGCTTGGCGGGCTTCAATGAGCAGTTCTTC.

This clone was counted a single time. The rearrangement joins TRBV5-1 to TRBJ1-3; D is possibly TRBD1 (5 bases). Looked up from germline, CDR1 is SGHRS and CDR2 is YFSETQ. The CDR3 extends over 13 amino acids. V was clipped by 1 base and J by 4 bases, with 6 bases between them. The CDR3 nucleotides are TGCGCCAGCAGCTTGCCAGGGGGAAACACCATATATTTT. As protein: CASSLPGGNTIYF.